One TCR beta chain is described in this entry. The sample is drawn from a study of blood T cell repertoires in COVID-19. On the study more broadly: Acute-phase and convalescent COVID-19 samples originated in the United States, Italy and Spain. T cells, B-cell-depleted T cells, or PBMCs provided the cDNA or gDNA that served as material.

Authors' methods: Using reference gene primer amplification, nucleated cell counts were estimated. Repertoires were generated with immunoSEQ multiplex PCR, while TCRdb's copy carries only in-frame clones and drops some. That table gives V, J and clone size, and the DNA gave D and trimming. This sample has fewer than 500,000 clones, with about 80% found just once. The CDR3 length is 12 residues. V was pared by 4 bases and J by 4 bases, with 5 bases between. Germline CDR1 is SGHVS and CDR2 is FNYEAQ. The V gene is TRBV7-6, the J gene TRBJ1-5; D may be TRBD1 (5 bases). The source is a human donor with acute or convalescent COVID-19. The donor label of this sample is uncertain. Sequencing was done on a sample of peripheral blood. The CDR3 region has the DNA TGTGCCAGCAGCTCAGGGAATCAGCCCCAGCATTTT. Translating gives CASSSGNQPQHF.